Below are 3 T cell receptor beta chains sequenced from a single sample in a study of CD8 T cells in ankylosing spondylitis. Each CDR3 protein is one row after TCRdb ran MiXCR on the 5' RACE reads. The sample holds more than 650,000 distinct CDR3 sequences, 10% to 15% seen once. Overall study findings and caveats: Several highly homologous variants made up a TCR beta motif, and this motif appeared characteristic of ankylosing spondylitis blood.

These TCRs' antigens remain unknown. The sequencing input was blood, either unsorted or a sorted T cell fraction (not recorded which). These receptors came from a male donor with ankylosing spondylitis.

This clonotype came up many times. The chain carries TRBV6-5 and TRBJ2-5; D is unclear. V was trimmed by 5 bases and J by 1 base, leaving 14 bases between them. Germline V lookup: CDR1 MNHEY, CDR2 SVGAGI. CDR3 length equals 15 residues. DNA of the CDR3: TGTGCCAGCAGTCACGAAACTTCAACCCAAGAGACCCAGTACTTC. It translates to CASSHETSTQETQYF.

The CDR3 is CSTSRTGGRGTQYF. The DNA of the CDR3 is TGCAGTACGTCCAGGACAGGGGGCAGGGGGACCCAGTACTTC. This chain connects TRBV20-1 to TRBJ2-5; TRBD1 aligns across 11 bases. The CDR3 totals 14 residues. Germline CDR1 DFQATT, CDR2 SNEGSKA (reference sequence). J lost 7 bases, V lost 8 bases, and 12 bases had no gene match.

The gene calls are TRBV12-3 or TRBV12-4 and TRBJ2-3, with D unclear. The ends were cut back, 7 bases at V and 4 bases at J, with 18 bases in the middle. The CDR3 covers 15 residues. For the CDR3, the DNA is TGTGCCAGCATCCGTTATGGCGACTCAGCAGATACGCAGTATTTT. Its translation: CASIRYGDSADTQYF.